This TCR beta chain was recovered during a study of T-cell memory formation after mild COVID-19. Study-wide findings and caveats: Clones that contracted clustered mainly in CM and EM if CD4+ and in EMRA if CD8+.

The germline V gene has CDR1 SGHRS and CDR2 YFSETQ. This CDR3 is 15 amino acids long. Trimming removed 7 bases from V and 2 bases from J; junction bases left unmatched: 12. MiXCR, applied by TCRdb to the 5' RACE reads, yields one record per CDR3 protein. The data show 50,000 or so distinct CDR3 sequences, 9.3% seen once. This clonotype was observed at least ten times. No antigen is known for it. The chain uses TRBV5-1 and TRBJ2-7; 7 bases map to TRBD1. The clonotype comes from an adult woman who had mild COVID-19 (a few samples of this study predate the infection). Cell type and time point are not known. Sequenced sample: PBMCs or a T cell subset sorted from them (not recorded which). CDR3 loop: CASQPNRDSPYEQYF. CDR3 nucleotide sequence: TGCGCCAGCCAACCTAACCGGGACAGCCCCTACGAGCAGTACTTC.